This T cell receptor (beta chain) was captured by sequencing in a study of cytomegalovirus exposure and HLA in healthy donors. Overall study context: When 300 to 400 donors were genotyped, roughly 82% of them were found to fall in the Caucasian-associated ancestry cluster.

The PCR made use of 60 Vbeta and 13 Jbeta primers. The repertoire was sequenced with immunoSEQ multiplex PCR; TCRdb's copy has only in-frame clones and lacks some. The table includes roughly 140,000 clones, 70% to 75% detected once. In regard to this clone: Its antigen is as yet unknown.

Whole-study results and caveats: Confirmation was obtained in vitro that a few CMV-associated chains are specific for CMV antigens. A later analysis reported that several of the most significant clusters appeared to be linked to common viral pathogens, among them Epstein-Barr virus.

V gave up 5 bases and J gave up 3 bases; unmatched junction bases: 14. The CDR3 has 18 residues. Germline V gives CDR1 LNHDA, CDR2 SQIVND (reference sequence). Input material: PBMCs. The genes are TRBV19 and TRBJ2-1; 9 bases match TRBD2. This receptor was identified in a woman aged 25 to 39 in good health and CMV-seronegative. In DNA, the CDR3 is TGTGCCAGTAGTCAAAGGGGGCTAGCGGGGCCATACTACAATGAGCAGTTCTTC. Amino acids: CASSQRGLAGPYYNEQFF.